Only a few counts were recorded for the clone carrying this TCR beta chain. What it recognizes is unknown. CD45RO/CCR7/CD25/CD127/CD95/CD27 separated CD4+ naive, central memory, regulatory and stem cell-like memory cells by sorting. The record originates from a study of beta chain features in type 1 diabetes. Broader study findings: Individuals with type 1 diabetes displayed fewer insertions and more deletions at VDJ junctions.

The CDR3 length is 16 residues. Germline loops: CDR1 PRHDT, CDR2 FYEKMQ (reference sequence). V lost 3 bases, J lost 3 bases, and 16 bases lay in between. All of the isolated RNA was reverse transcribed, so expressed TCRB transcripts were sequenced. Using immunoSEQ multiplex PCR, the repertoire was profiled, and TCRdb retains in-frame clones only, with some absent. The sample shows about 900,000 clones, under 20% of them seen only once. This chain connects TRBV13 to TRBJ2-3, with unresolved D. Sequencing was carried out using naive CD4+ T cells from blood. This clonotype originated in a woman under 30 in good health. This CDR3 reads CASSLELGFGTDTQYF. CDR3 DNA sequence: TGTGCCAGCAGCTTGGAGCTGGGGTTCGGGACAGATACGCAGTATTTT.